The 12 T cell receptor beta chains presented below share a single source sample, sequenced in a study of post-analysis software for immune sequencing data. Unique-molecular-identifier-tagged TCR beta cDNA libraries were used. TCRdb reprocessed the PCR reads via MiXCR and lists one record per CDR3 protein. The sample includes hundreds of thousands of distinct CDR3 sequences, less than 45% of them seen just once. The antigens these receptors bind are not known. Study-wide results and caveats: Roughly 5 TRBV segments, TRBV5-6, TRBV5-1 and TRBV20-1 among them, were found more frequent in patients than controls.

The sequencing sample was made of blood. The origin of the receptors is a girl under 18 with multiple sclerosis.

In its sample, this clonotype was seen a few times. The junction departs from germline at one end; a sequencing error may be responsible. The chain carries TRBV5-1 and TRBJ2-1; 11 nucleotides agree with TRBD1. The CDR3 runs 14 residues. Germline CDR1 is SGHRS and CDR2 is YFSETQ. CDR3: CASSFGTGGNEQFF. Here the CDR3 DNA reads TGTGCCAGCAGCTTTGGGACAGGGGGCAATGAGCAGTTCTTC.

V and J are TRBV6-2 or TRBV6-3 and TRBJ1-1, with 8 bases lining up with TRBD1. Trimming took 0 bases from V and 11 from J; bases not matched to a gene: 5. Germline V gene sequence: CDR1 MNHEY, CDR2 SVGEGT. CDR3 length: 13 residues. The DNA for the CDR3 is TGTGCCAGCAGTTACTCGCAGGGGGCGAGCGCTTTCTTT. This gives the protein CASSYSQGASAFF.

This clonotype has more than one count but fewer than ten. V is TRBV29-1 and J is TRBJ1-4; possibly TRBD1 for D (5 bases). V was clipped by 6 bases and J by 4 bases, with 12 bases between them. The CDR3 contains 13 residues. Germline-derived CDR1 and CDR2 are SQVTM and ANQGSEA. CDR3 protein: CSVYRDVNEKLFF. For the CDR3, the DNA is TGCAGCGTATACCGGGACGTTAATGAAAAACTGTTTTTT. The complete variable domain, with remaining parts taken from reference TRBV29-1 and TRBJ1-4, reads SAVISQKPSRDICQRGTSLTIQCQVDSQVTMMFWYRQQPGQSLTLIATANQGSEATYESGFVIDKFPISRPNLTFSTLTVSNMSPEDSSIYLCSVYRDVNEKLFFGSGTQLSVL.

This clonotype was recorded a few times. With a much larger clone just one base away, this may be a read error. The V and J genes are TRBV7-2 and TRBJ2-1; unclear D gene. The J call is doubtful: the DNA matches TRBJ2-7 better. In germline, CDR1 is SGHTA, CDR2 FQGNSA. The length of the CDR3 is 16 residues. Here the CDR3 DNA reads TGTGCCAGCAGCTCCGTCGTGTTGAGCTCCTACAATGAGCAGTACTTC. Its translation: CASSSVVLSSYNEQYF.

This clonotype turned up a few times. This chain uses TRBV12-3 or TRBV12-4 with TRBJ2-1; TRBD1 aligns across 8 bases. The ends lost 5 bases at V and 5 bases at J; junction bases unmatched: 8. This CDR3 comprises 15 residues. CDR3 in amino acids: CASSLGSGGNNEQFF. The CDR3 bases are TGTGCCAGCAGTCTCGGTTCAGGGGGCAACAATGAGCAGTTCTTC.

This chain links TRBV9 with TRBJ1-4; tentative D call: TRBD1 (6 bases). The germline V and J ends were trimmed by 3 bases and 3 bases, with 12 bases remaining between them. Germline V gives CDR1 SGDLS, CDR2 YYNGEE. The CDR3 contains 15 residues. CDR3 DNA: TGTGCCAGCAGCGCAGGGGTTGCGGCTAATGAAAAACTGTTTTTT. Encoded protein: CASSAGVAANEKLFF.

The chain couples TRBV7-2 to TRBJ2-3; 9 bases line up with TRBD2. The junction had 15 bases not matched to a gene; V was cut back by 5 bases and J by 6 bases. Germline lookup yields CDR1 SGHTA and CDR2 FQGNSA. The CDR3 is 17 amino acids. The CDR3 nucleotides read TGTGCCAGCAGCCCCCGTTTGGCCCTAACTAGCGGGGATACGCAGTATTTT. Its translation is CASSPRLALTSGDTQYF.

CDR3 protein: CSAKELAGERDNEQFF. CDR3 DNA sequence: TGCAGTGCTAAAGAACTAGCGGGAGAGAGGGACAATGAGCAGTTCTTC. The V and J genes are TRBV20-1 and TRBJ2-1; 11 bases line up with TRBD2. Looked up from germline, CDR1 is DFQATT and CDR2 is SNEGSKA (reference sequence). CDR3 size: 16 residues. J gave up 5 bases and V 4 bases, and 10 bases lay outside the gene matches.

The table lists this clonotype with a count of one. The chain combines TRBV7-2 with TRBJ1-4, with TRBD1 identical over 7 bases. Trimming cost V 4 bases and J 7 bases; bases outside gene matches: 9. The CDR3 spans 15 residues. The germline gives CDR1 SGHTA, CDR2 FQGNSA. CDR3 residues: CASSSRDSSLEKLFF. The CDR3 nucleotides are TGTGCCAGCAGCTCCCGGGACAGTTCTCTTGAAAAACTGTTTTTT.

The CDR3 sequence is CASSYSLPGDYGYTF. Here the CDR3 DNA reads TGTGCCAGCAGTTACTCGCTTCCCGGGGACTATGGCTACACCTTC. The chain joins TRBV6-6 to TRBJ1-2; D is unclear. Trimming left V 0 bases short and J 3 bases short, with 11 bases between. Germline V lookup: CDR1 MNHNY, CDR2 SVGAGI (reference sequence). The CDR3 totals 15 residues.

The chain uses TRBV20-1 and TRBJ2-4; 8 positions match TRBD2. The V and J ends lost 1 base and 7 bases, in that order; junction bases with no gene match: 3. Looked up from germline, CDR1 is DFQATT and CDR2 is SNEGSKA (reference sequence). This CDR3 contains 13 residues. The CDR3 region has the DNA TGCAGTGCTAGAGGAGCGGGAGTTAACATTCAGTACTTC. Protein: CSARGAGVNIQYF.

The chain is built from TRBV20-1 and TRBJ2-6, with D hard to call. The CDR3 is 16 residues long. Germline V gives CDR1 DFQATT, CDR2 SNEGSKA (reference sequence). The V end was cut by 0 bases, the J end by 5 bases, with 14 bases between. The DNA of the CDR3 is TGCAGTGCTAGAGATTCAGGTCCCAAGAGGGCCAACGTCCTGACTTTC. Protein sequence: CSARDSGPKRANVLTF.